This T cell receptor (beta chain) was profiled in a study of regulatory T cells in long-lasting Graves disease. This clonotype was detected a few times. Specified time point: newly diagnosed GD, antithyroid drugs for less than 3 months. Preparation of the TCR library used RNA extracted from PBMCs. The CDR3 runs 16 residues. Between the trimmed V and J ends, which lost 4 bases and 6 bases, there was a span of 19 bases. Germline values: CDR1 SEHNR, CDR2 FQNEAQ (reference sequence). HTBI primers from iRepertoire and Arm-PCR of CDR3 regions yielded the TCR beta libraries. TCRdb re-called the multiplex PCR reads through MiXCR, storing one row per CDR3 protein. The sample includes 550,000 to 700,000 distinct CDR3 sequences, around 15% of them seen just once. Another study also made use of these data, one on T cells in Graves' hyperthyroidism and ophthalmopathy.

V gene TRBV7-9 combines with J gene TRBJ2-1; a possible D gene is TRBD1 (6 bases). The sample was peripheral blood mononuclear cells (PBMCs), taken at new diagnosis, from a patient treated with antithyroid drugs. This sequence was found in a man between 18 and 35 years old with Graves disease. The CDR3 here is CASSSNRDQILNEQFF. The CDR3 coding sequence is TGTGCCAGCAGCTCCAACAGGGACCAGATTCTCAATGAGCAGTTCTTC.